Sequencing of this T cell receptor beta chain was carried out in a study of cytomegalovirus exposure and HLA in healthy donors. The PCR had 60 Vbeta and 13 Jbeta primers. Clones were sequenced by immunoSEQ multiplex PCR, and TCRdb holds only the in-frame ones, with some missing. The sample shows some 180,000 clones, 77% of them seen only once. Study findings and constraints: HLA-A and HLA-B allele assignments for most subjects were reportedly predicted accurately using TCR beta sequences. Previous analysis showed most TCR beta V segments were productive about 87% or about 30% of the time. Most likely, a cluster of highly shared sequence variants arose as a sequencing artifact.

Healthy bone marrow donors made up the donors. The CDR3 spans 12 residues. Trimming stripped 4 bases from V and 4 bases from J, with 6 bases between. Germline lookup yields CDR1 SGHRS and CDR2 YFSETQ. Concerning this clone: The antigen is not known.

The V gene is TRBV5-1, the J gene TRBJ1-3; D uncertain. This sequence originates from a woman aged 55-69 years in good health and CMV-seropositive. The sequenced sample was PBMCs. Written as DNA, the CDR3 is TGCGCCAGCAGCAACAAGGGAAACACCATATATTTT. Protein product: CASSNKGNTIYF.